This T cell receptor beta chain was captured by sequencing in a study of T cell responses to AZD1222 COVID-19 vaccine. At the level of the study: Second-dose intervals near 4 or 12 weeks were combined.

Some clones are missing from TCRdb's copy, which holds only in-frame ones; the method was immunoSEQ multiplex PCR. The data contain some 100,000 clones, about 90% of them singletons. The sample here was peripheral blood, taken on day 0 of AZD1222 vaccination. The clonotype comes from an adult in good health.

CDR3 sequence reads: CASSSGQGYNSPLHF. The DNA for the CDR3 is TGTGCCAGCAGCTCCGGACAGGGATATAATTCACCCCTCCACTTT. The rearrangement joins TRBV7-6 to TRBJ1-6, with TRBD1 identical over 8 bases. V lost 4 bases to trimming and J lost 4 bases; unmatched junction nucleotides: 3. Per germline, CDR1 SGHVS and CDR2 FNYEAQ. CDR3 length: 15 amino acids. Full variable domain (remainder filled in from reference TRBV7-6 and TRBJ1-6): GAGVSQSPRYKVTKRGQDVALRCDPISGHVSLYWYRQALGQGPEFLTYFNYEAQQDKSGLPNDRFSAERPEGSISTLTIQRTEQRDSAMYRCASSSGQGYNSPLHFGNGTRLTVT.